This TCR beta chain was identified in a study of untreated major depressive disorder. Overall study findings and caveats: Depressed patients' CD4+ T cells carried increased TRBV05-01 (Vbeta 5.1) usage versus control CD4+ T cells.

For this clone: Its target is unknown.

Germline V CDR1 and CDR2: ENHRY, SYGVKD. The CDR3 spans 14 residues. After removal of 6 bases from V and 6 bases from J, the junction contained 9 bases not matched to a gene. The table came from immunoSEQ multiplex PCR; TCRdb's copy has only in-frame clones and leaves some out. Of approximately 25,000 clones listed, about 91% are singletons. Each depressed patient was matched pairwise with a non-depressed control on sex, age, current smoking status and body mass index. Patients had DSM-IV major depressive disorder with a Hamilton Depression score of at least 18. Each donor gave around 32 ml of EDTA blood. CD4+ T cell purity was typically 85% to 95%.

The receptor was isolated from a woman aged 25-40 years with major depressive disorder. The sequenced material came from CD4+ T cells from PBMCs. The genes are TRBV10-3 and TRBJ1-2; TRBD1 matches 8 bases. CDR3 DNA: TGTGCCATCAGCAGAGCTTCGACAGGGGATGGCTACACCTTC. Its protein is CAISRASTGDGYTF.